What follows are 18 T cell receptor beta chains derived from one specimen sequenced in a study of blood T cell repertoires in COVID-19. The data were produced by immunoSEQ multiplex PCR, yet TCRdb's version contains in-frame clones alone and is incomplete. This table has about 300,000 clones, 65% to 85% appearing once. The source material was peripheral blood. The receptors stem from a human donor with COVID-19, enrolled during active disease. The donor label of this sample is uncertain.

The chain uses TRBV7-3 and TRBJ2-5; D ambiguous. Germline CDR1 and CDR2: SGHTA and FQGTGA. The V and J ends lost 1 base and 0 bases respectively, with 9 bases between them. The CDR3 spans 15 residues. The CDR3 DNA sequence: TGTGCCAGCAGCTTAAATGCAACAGACCAAGAGACCCAGTACTTC. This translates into CASSLNATDQETQYF.

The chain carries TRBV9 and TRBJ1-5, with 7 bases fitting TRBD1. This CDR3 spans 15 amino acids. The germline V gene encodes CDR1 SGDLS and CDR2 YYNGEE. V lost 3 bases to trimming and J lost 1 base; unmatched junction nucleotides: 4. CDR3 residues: CASSALTGSNQPQHF. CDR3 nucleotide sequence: TGTGCCAGCAGCGCCTTGACAGGGAGCAATCAGCCCCAGCATTTT.

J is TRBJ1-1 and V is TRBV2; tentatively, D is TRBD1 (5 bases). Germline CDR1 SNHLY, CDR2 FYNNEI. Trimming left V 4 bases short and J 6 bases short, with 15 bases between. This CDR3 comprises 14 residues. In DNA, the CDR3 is TGTGCCAGCAGTGGTGATAGGGGCCCCTCTGAAGCTTTCTTT. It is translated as CASSGDRGPSEAFF.

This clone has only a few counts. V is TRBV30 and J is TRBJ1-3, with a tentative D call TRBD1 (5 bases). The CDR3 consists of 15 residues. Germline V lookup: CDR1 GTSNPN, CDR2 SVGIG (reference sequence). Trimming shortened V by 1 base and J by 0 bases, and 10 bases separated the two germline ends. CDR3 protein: CAWSEGLLSGNTIYF. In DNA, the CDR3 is TGTGCCTGGAGTGAGGGACTCCTCTCTGGAAACACCATATATTTT.

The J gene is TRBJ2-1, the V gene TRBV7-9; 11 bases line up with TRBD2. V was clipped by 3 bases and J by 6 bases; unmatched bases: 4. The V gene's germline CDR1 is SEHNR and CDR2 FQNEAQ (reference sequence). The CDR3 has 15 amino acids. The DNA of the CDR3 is TGTGCCAGCAGCTTGGGACTAGCGGAAGTCAATGAGCAGTTCTTC. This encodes CASSLGLAEVNEQFF.

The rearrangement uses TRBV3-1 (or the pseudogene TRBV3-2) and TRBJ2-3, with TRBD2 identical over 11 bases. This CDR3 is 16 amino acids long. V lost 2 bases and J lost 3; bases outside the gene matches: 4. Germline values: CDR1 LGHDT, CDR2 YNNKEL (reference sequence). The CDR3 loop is CASSQSTSGATDTQYF. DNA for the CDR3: TGTGCCAGCAGCCAATCGACTAGCGGGGCAACAGATACGCAGTATTTT.

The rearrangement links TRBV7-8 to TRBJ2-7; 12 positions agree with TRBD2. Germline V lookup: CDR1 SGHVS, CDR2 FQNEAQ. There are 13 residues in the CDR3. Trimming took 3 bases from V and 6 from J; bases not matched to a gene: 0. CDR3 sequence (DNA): TGTGCCAGCAGCTTGACTAGCGGGGGCGAGCAGTACTTC. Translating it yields CASSLTSGGEQYF.

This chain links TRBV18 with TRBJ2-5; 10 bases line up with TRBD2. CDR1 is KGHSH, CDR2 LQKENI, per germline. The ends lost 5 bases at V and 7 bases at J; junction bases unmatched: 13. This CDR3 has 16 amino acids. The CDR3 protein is CASSSLAGGGTGTQYF. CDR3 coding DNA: TGTGCCAGCTCATCCTTAGCGGGAGGAGGCACGGGGACCCAGTACTTC.

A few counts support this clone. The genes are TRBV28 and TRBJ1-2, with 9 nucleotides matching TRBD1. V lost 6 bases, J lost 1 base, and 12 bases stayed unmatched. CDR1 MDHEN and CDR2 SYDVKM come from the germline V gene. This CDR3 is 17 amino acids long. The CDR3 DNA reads TGTGCCAGCAGCGGGGATTTAACAGGGGGCATTAACTATGGCTACACCTTC. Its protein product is CASSGDLTGGINYGYTF.

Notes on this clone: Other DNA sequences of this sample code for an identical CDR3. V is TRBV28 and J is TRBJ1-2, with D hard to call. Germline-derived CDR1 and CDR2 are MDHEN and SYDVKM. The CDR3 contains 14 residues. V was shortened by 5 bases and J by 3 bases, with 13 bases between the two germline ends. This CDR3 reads CASSPPSGYYGYTF. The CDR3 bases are TGTGCCAGCAGTCCCCCGTCGGGATACTATGGCTACACCTTC.

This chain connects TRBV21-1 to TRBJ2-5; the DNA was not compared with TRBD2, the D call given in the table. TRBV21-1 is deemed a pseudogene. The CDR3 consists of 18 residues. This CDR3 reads CASSKCPGGAVNRETQYF. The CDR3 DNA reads TGTGCCAGCAGCAAATGTCCGGGGGGCGCAGTAAATAGAGAGACCCAGTACTTC.

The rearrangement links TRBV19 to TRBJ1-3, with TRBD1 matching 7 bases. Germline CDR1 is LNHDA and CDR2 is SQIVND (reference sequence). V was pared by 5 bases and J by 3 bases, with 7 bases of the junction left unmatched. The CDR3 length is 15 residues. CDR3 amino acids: CASSVDREVGNTIYF. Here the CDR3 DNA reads TGTGCCAGTAGTGTCGACAGGGAAGTTGGAAACACCATATATTTT.

The DNA for the CDR3 is TGCGCCAGCAGCCTCGTTGGCGGGACAGGGGAAGGGGGGCGTTGGCCCCAGCATTTT. It translates to CASSLVGGTGEGGRWPQHF. The rearrangement joins TRBV4-1 to TRBJ1-5, with 10 bases aligning to TRBD1. CDR1 MGHRA and CDR2 YSYEKL come from the germline V gene. V trimming: 4 bases; J trimming: 9 bases; junction bases outside the gene matches: 21. The CDR3 has 19 residues.

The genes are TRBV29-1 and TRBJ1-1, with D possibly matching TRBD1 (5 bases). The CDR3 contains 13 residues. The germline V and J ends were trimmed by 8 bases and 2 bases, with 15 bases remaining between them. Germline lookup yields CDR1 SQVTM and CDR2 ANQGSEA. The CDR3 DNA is TGCAGCTGTACAAGGGGTCGCAACACTGAAGCTTTCTTT. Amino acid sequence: CSCTRGRNTEAFF.

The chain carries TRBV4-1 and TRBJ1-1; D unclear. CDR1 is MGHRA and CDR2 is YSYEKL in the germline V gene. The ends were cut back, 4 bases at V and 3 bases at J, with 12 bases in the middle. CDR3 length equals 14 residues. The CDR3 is CASSPNFADTEAFF. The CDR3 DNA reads TGCGCCAGCAGCCCCAATTTCGCGGACACTGAAGCTTTCTTT.

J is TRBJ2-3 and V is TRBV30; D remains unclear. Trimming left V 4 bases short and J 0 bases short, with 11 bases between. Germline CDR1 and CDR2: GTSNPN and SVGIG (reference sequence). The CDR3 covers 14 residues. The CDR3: CAWTKSLSTDTQYF. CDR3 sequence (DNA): TGTGCCTGGACCAAGAGTCTAAGCACAGATACGCAGTATTTT.

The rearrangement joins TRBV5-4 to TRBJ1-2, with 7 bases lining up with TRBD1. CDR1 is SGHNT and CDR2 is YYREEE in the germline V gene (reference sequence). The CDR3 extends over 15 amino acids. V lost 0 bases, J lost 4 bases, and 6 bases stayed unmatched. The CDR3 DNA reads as TGTGCCAGCAGCTTGGTCCGACAGGGCAGCTATGGCTACACCTTC. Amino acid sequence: CASSLVRQGSYGYTF.

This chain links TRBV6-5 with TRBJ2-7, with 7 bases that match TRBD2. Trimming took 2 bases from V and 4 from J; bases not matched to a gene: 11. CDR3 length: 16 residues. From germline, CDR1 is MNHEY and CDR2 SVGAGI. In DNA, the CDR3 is TGTGCCAGCAGTTACGCCCCCGCGGGAGTAGGGTACGAGCAGTACTTC. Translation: CASSYAPAGVGYEQYF.